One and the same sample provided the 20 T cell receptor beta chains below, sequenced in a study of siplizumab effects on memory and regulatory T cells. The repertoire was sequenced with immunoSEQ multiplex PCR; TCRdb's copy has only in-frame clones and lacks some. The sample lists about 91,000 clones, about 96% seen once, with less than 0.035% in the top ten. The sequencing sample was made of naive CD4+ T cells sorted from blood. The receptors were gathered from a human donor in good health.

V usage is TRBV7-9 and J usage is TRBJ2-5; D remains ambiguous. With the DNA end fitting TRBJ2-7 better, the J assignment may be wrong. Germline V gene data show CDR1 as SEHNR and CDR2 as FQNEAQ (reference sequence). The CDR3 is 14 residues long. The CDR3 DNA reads TGTGCCAGCAGCATTGGACGGACCTCCTACGAGCAGTACTTC. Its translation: CASSIGRTSYEQYF.

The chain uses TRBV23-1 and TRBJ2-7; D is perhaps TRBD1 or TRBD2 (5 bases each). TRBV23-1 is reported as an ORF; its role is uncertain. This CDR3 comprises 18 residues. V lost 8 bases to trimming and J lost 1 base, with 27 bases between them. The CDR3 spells CASPGIFRTLRASYEQYF. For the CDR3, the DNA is TGCGCCAGCCCCGGGATTTTCCGGACCCTCAGGGCTTCCTACGAGCAGTACTTC.

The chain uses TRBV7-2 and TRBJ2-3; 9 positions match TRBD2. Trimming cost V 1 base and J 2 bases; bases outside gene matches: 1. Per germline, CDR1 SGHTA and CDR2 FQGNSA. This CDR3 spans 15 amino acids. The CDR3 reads CASSLGLADTDTQYF. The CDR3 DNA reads TGTGCCAGCAGCTTAGGACTAGCGGACACAGATACGCAGTATTTT.

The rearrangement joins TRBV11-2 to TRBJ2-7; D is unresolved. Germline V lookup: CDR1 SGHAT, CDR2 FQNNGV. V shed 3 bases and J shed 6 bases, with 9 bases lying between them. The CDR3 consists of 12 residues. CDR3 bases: TGTGCCAGCAGCTTCGTTGGGGTCGAGCAGTACTTC. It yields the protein CASSFVGVEQYF.

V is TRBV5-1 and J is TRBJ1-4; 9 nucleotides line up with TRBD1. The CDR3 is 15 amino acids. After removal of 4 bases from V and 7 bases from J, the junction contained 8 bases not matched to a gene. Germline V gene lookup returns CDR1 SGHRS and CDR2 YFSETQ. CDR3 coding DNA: TGCGCCAGCAGCCAAGGGGGACAGGGTTCTGAAAAACTGTTTTTT. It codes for CASSQGGQGSEKLFF.

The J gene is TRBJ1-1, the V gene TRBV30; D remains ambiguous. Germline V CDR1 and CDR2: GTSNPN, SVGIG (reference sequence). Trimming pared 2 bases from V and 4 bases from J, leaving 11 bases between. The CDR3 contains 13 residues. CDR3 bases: TGTGCCTGGAGTAATTGGGAAGGCACTGAAGCTTTCTTT. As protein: CAWSNWEGTEAFF.

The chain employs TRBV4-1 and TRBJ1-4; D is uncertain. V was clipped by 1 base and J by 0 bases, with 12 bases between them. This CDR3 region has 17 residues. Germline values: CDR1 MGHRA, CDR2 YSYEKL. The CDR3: CASSQGSHSPTNEKLFF. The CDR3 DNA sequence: TGCGCCAGCAGCCAAGGTTCCCACAGTCCAACTAATGAAAAACTGTTTTTT.

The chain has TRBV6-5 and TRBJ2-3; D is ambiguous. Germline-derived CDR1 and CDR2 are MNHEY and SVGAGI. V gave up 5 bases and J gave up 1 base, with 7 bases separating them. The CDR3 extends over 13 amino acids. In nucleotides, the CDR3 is TGTGCCAGCAGTCCTATGGGCACAGATACGCAGTATTTT. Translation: CASSPMGTDTQYF.

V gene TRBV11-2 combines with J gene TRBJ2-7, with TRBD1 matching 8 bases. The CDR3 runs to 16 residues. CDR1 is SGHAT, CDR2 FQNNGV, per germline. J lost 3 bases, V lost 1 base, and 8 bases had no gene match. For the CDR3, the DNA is TGTGCCAGCAGCTTAGGTCCCCCCGGACAGGGCTACGAGCAGTACTTC. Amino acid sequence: CASSLGPPGQGYEQYF.

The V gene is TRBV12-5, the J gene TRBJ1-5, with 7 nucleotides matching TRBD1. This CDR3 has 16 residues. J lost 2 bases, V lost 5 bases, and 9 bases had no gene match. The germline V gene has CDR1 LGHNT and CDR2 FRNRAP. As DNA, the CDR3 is TGTGCTAGTGGTCCTGGACAGGATCTGGGCAATCAGCCCCAGCATTTT. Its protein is CASGPGQDLGNQPQHF.

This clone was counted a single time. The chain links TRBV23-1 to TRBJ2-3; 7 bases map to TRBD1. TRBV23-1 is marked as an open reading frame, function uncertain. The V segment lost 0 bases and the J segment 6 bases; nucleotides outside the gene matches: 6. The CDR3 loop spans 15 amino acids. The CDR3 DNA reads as TGCGCCAGCAGTCAATCGGGGCAGGGGGTTGATACGCAGTATTTT. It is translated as CASSQSGQGVDTQYF.

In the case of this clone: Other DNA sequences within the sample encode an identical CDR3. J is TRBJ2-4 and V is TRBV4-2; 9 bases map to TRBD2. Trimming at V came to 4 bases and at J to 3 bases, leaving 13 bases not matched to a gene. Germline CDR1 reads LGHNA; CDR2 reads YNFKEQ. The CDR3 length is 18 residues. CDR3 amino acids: CASSRRLAGSIDKNIQYF. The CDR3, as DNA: TGTGCCAGCAGCCGGAGGCTAGCGGGGTCTATTGACAAAAACATTCAGTACTTC.

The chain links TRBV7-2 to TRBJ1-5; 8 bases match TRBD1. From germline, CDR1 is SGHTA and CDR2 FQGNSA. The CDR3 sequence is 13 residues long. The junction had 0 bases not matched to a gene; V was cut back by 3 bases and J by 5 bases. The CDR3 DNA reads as TGTGCCAGCAGCTTGGACAGGGATCAGCCCCAGCATTTT. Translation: CASSLDRDQPQHF. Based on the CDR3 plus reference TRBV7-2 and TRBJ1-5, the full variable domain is GAGVSQSPSNKVTEKGKDVELRCDPISGHTALYWYRQSLGQGLEFLIYFQGNSAPDKSGLPSDRFSAERTGGSVSTLTIQRTQQEDSAVYLCASSLDRDQPQHFGDGTRLSIL.

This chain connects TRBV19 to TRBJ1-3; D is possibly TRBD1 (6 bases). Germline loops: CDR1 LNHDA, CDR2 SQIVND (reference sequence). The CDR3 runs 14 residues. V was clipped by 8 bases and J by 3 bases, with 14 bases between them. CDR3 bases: TGTGCCAGTCCCGGGCAGGGGAGTGGAAACACCATATATTTT. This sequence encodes CASPGQGSGNTIYF.

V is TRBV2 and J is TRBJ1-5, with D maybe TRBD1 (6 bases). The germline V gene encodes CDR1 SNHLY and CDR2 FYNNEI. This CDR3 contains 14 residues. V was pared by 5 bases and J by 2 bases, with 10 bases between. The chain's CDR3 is CASSWGAGNQPQHF. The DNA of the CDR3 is TGTGCCAGCAGTTGGGGGGCCGGCAATCAGCCCCAGCATTTT. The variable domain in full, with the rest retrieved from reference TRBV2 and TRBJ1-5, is EPEVTQTPSHQVTQMGQEVILRCVPISNHLYFYWYRQILGQKVEFLVSFYNNEISEKSEIFDDQFSVERPDGSNFTLKIRSTKLEDSAMYFCASSWGAGNQPQHFGDGTRLSIL.

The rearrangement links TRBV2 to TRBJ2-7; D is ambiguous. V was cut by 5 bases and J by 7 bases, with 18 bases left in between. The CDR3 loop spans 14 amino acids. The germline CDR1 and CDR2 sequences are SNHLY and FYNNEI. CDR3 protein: CASSPDGPSREQYF. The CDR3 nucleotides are TGTGCCAGCAGTCCCGACGGACCGAGCCGGGAGCAGTACTTC. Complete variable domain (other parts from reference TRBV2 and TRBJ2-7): EPEVTQTPSHQVTQMGQEVILRCVPISNHLYFYWYRQILGQKVEFLVSFYNNEISEKSEIFDDQFSVERPDGSNFTLKIRSTKLEDSAMYFCASSPDGPSREQYFGPGTRLTVT.

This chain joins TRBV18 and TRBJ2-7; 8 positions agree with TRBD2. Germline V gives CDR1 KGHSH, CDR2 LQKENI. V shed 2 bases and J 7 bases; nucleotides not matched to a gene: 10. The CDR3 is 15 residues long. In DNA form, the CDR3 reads TGTGCCAGCTCACCAGTTTCGGCAGGGACTAGGGAGCAGTACTTC. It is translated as CASSPVSAGTREQYF.

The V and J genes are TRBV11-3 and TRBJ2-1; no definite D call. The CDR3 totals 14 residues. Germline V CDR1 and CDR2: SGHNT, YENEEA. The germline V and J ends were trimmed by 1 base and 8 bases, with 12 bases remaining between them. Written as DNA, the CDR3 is TGTGCCAGCAGCTTAGTCGGTCCGGGCCATGAGCAGTTCTTC. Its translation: CASSLVGPGHEQFF.

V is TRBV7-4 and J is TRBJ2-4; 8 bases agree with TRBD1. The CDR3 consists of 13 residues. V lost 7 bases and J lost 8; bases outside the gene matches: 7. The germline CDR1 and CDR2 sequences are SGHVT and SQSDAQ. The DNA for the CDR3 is TGTGCCAGCACCGGGACAGGCGATCACATTCAGTACTTC. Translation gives CASTGTGDHIQYF. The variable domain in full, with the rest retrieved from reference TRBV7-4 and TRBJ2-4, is GAGVSQSPRYKVAKRGRDVALRCDSISGHVTLYWYRQTLGQGSEVLTYSQSDAQRDKSGRPSGRFSAERPERSVSTLKIQRTEQGDSAVYLCASTGTGDHIQYFGAGTRLSVL.

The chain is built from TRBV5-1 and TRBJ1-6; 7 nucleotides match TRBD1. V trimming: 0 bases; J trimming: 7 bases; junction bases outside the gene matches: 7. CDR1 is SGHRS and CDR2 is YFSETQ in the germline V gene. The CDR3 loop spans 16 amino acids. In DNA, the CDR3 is TGCGCCAGCAGCTTGGTGGGAGGGGGCAACAATTCACCCCTCCACTTT. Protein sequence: CASSLVGGGNNSPLHF.